This TCR beta chain was documented in a study of CD4 T cells in relation to SARS-CoV-2 and coronaviruses listed by TCRdb under 2021. Notes on the research overall: In the ViraFEST assay, PBMCs were cultured with antigen for roughly eleven days, after which TCR beta CDR3s were sequenced to identify clonal expansions specific to the antigen. An HIV-1 Nef peptide pool or a no-peptide culture served as the negative reference condition. HLA restriction was mapped for shared crossreactive spike epitopes using patient-derived lymphoblastoid cell lines. At the level of individual TCR clonotypes, the study measured memory CD4+ T cell crossreactivity between SARS-CoV-2 spike protein and common cold coronavirus spike proteins. The Adaptive Biotechnologies TCR-sequencing kit was used to sequence samples from a few pre-COVID donors and the naive versus memory experiments, whereas other data were Illumina-based. A different, Illumina-based TCR-beta assay was used to sequence expansion assays from other donors in the study. Results and caveats for the whole study, not just this receptor: The study was limited by small numbers of patients and tested TCRs. Memory CD4+ clonotypes crossrecognizing SARS-CoV-2 and at least one common cold coronavirus spike were found in roughly 65% of donors. No donor contributed both pre-pandemic and post-infection samples, which limited tracing the source of pre-existing responses. Significantly weaker SARS-CoV-2-driven expansion was shown by crossreactive clones than by monoreactive clones, consistent with antigenic imprinting. Because the crossreactivity analysis focused on spike protein, crossreactivity against other viral proteins was not assessed.

Library generation was performed with the immunoSEQ multiplex PCR assay. Per the authors' processing: Preprocessing removed nonproductive sequences and CDR3s not starting with C, not ending with F or W, or shorter than 7 amino acids. Antigen-specific clonotypes were called with the MANAFEST web app on the basis of expansion relative to the reference and to other culture wells. A clone was considered positive if the clone showed significant expansion compared with the reference culture in 2 of 3 replicate wells at an FDR below 0.05. Positive clones also required significant expansion versus all other tandem wells and an odds ratio above 5. CDR3 homology was measured as pairwise Levenshtein distance, computed with the stringdist R package after trimming three terminal residues from each end. TCRdb holds this immuneACCESS table with in-frame rearrangements only. Some clones are missing; in checked studies, unresolved V genes explain under half, and the rest has no known cause. That table is the source of V, J and clone size, and D and trimming were worked out from the DNA. This sample lists about 21,000 clones; around two thirds were detected once. The ten largest clones capture around 12% of the sample.

CD4+ T cells from unexposed donors were collected before the COVID-19 pandemic (2011-2018). After 10 to 11 days of culture, CD4+ T cells were isolated with the EasySep CD4+ T cell isolation kit. As cell numbers permitted, CD4+ T cells from unexposed donors were tested for reactivity to SARS-CoV-2 S and N and to four common cold coronavirus spike pools. Each well received over 1.5 million PBMCs, cultured in IMDM supplemented with around 5% human AB serum and about 10 IU/ml IL-2. Half of the culture medium was replaced with fresh IL-2-containing medium on days 3 and 7. Triplicate replicate wells were generally used for each peptide culture condition. Leukapheresis product for the unexposed donors was bought commercially. Ficoll-Paque PLUS gradient centrifugation was used to isolate PBMCs from leukapheresis product or whole blood. The PBMCs went either fresh into the expansion assay or into cryopreservation at -140 degrees C. The QIAamp Micro DNA Kit was used to extract genomic DNA from the CD4+ T cells.

The CDR3 holds 15 amino acids from the cysteine to the phenylalanine. Here the CDR3 DNA is all that survives: 45 bases in frame from base 1. Reading the germline V gene (reference sequence) gives CDR1 LNHDA and CDR2 SQIVND. V is pared back by 4 bases and J by 5 bases, with 17 bases lying between the germline termini. This clone was picked up a small number of times. This clone's antigen is unknown. No much larger clonotype is one base removed from it; base qualities were not supplied. The origin of this receptor is a human donor in good health. The sequencing input was CD4+ T cells from PBMCs, cultured in vitro. This chain is built from TRBV19 and TRBJ1-1, with TRBD1 tentatively as D gene (5 bases match). The CDR3 region: CASSTNYQGKTEAFF. The nucleotide sequence is TGTGCCAGTAGTACCAACTATCAGGGTAAAACTGAAGCTTTCTTT.